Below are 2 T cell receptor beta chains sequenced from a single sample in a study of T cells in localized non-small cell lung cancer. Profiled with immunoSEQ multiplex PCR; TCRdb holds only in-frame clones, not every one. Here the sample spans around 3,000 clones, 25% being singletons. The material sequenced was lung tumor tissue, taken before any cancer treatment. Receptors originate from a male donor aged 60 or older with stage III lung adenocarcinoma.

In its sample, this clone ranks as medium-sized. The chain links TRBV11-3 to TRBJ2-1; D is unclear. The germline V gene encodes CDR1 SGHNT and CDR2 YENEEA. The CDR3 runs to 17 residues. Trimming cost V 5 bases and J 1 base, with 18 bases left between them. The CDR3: CASSPPPPGWSYNEQFF. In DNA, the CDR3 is TGTGCCAGCAGCCCCCCGCCCCCGGGTTGGTCCTACAATGAGCAGTTCTTC.

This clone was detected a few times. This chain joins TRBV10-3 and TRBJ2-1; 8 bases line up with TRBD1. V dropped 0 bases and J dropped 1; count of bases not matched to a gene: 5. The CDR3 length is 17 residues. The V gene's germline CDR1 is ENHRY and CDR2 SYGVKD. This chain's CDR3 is CAISESGRGRSYNEQFF. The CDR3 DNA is TGTGCCATCAGTGAGTCTGGCAGGGGGCGATCCTACAATGAGCAGTTCTTC.